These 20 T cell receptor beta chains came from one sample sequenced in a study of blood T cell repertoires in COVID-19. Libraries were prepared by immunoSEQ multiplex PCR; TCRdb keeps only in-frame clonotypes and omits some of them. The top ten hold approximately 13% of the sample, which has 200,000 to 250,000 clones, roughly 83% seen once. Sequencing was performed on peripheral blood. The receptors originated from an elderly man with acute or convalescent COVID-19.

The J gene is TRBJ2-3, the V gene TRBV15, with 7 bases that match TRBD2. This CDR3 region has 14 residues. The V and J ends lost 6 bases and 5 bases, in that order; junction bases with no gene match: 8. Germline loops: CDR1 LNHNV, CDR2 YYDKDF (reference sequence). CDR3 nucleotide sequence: TGTGCCACCAGGGAGCGGGGAGCAGTAGATACGCAGTATTTT. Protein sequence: CATRERGAVDTQYF.

In nucleotides, the CDR3 is TGTGCCAGCAGTTACCGGGATTTGGGTGAGCAGTACTTC. It is translated as CASSYRDLGEQYF. V and J are TRBV6-5 and TRBJ2-7; D might be TRBD2 (5 bases). Germline-derived CDR1 and CDR2 are MNHEY and SVGAGI. The CDR3 totals 13 residues. V was cut by 2 bases and J by 7 bases, with 12 bases left in between.

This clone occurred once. The CDR3: CASSLIGGLGTEAFF. The DNA of the CDR3 is TGTGCCAGCAGTCTAATTGGGGGCTTAGGGACTGAAGCTTTCTTT. This sequence joins TRBV28 and TRBJ1-1; a possible D gene is TRBD1 (6 bases). The V gene lost 5 bases and the J gene lost 5 bases, with 18 bases spanning the gap. The CDR3 has 15 amino acids. The germline CDR1 and CDR2 sequences are MDHEN and SYDVKM.

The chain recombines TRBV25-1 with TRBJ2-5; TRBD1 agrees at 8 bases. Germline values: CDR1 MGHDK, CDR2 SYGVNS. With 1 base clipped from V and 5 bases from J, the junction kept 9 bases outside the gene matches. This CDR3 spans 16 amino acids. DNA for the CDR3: TGTGCCAGCAGTGAATCGGCCAGGGGGCTTACGGAGACCCAGTACTTC. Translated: CASSESARGLTETQYF.

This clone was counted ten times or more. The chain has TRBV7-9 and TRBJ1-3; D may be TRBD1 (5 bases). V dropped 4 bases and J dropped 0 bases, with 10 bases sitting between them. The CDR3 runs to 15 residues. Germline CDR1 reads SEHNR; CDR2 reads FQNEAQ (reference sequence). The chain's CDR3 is CASSSDTGSGNTIYF. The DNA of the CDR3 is TGTGCCAGCAGCTCGGACACCGGCTCTGGAAACACCATATATTTT.

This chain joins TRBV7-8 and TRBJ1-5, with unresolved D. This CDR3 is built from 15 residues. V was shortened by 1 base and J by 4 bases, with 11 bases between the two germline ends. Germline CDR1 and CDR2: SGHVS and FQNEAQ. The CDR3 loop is CASSLVRGINQPQHF. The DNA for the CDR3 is TGTGCCAGCAGCTTAGTCCGGGGAATAAATCAGCCCCAGCATTTT.

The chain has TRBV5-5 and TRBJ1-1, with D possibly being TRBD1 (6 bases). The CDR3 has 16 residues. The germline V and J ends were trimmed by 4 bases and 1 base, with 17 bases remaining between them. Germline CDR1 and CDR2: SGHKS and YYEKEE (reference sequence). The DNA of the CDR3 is TGTGCCAGCAGCCTACAGGGAGGGTTGGGGAACACTGAAGCTTTCTTT. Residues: CASSLQGGLGNTEAFF.

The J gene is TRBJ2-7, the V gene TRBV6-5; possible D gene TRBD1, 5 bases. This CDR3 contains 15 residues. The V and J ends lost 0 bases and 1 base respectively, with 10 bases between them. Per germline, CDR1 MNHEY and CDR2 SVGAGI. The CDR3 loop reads CASSYSRTRSYEQYF. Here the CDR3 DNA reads TGTGCCAGCAGTTACTCACGGACACGATCCTACGAGCAGTACTTC.

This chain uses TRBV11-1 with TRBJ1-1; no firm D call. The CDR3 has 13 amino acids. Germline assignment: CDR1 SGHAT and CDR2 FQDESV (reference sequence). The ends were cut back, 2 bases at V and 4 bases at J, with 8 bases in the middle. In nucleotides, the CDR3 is TGTGCCAGCAGCTTATTTTATTCCACTGAAGCTTTCTTT. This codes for CASSLFYSTEAFF.

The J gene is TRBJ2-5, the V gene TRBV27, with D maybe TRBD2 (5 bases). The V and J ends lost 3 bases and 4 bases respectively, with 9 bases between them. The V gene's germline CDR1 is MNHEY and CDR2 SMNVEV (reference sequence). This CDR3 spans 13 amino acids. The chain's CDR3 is CASSFTSRETQYF. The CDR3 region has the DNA TGTGCCAGCAGTTTTACTAGTCGAGAGACCCAGTACTTC.

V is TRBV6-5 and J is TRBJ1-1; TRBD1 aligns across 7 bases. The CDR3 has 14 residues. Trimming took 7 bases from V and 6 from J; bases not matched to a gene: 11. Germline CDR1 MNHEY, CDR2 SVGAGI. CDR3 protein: CASTAGQRSAEAFF. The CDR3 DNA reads TGTGCCAGCACGGCGGGACAGAGATCAGCTGAAGCTTTCTTT.

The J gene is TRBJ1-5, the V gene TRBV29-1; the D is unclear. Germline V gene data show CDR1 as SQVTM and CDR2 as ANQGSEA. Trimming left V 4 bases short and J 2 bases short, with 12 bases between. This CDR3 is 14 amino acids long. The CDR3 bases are TGCAGCGTTGGATTTGGCACCGGCAATCAGCCCCAGCATTTT. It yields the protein CSVGFGTGNQPQHF.

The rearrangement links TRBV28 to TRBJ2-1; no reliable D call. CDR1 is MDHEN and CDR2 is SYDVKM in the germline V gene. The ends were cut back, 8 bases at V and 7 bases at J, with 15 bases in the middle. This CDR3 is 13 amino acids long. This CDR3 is CASSNPQRNEQFF. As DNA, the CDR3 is TGTGCCAGCTCCAACCCCCAGAGGAATGAGCAGTTCTTC.

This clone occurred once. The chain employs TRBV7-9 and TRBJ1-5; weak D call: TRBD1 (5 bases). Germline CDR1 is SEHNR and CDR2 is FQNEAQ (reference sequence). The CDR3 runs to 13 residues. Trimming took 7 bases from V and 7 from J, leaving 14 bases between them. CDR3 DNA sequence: TGTGCCAGCACCGTGGGGGGGGACCAGCCCCAGCATTTT. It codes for CASTVGGDQPQHF.

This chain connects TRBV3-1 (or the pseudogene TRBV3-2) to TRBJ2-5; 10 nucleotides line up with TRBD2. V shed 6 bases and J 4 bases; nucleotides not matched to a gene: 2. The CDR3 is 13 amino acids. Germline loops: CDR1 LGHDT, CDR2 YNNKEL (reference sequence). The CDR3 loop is CASSSSGRETQYF. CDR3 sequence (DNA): TGTGCCAGCAGTTCTAGCGGGAGAGAGACCCAGTACTTC.

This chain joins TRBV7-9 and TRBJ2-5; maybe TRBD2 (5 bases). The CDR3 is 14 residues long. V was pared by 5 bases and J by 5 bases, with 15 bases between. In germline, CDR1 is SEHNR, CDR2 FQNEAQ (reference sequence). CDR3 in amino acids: CASSPRSRAETQYF. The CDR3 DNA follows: TGTGCCAGCAGCCCCAGGTCGCGGGCGGAGACCCAGTACTTC.

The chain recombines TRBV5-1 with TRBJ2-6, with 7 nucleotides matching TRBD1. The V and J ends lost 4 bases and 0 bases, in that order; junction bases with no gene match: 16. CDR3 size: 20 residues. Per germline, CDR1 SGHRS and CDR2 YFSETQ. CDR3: CASSGTRDSSPFSGANVLTF. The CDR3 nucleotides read TGCGCCAGCAGCGGAACCCGGGACAGTAGCCCGTTCTCTGGGGCCAACGTCCTGACTTTC.

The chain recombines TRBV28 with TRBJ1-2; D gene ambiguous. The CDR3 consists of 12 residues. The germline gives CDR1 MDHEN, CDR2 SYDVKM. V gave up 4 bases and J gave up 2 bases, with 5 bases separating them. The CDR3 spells CASSWRNYGYTF. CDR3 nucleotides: TGTGCCAGCAGTTGGAGAAACTATGGCTACACCTTC.

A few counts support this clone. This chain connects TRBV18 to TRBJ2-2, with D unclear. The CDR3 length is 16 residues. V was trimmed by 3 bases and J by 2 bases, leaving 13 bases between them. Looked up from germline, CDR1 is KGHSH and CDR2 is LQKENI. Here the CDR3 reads CASSPFFGGNTGELFF. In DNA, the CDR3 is TGTGCCAGCTCACCGTTTTTTGGCGGCAACACCGGGGAGCTGTTTTTT.

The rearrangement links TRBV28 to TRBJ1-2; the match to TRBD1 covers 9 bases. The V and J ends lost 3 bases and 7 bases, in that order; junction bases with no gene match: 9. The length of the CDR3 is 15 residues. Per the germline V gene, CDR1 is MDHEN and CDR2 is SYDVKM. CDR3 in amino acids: CASSFIFGTGSGYTF. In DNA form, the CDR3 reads TGTGCCAGCAGTTTTATCTTCGGGACAGGGAGTGGCTACACCTTC.